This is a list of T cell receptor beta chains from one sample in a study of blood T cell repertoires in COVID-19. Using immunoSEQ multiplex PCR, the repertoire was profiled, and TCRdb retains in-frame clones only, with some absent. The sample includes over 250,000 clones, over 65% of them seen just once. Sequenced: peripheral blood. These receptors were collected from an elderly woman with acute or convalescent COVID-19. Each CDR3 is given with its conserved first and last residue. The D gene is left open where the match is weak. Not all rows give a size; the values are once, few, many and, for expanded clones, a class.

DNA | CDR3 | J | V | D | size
TGCGCCAGCAGCCCCCAGGGTGACCCCGAGCAGTACTTC | CASSPQGDPEQYF | TRBJ2-7 | TRBV4-1 | NA | NA
TGTGCCAGCAGCCCGAGAGCATTGGGACAGGGAGTAGAGCAGTACTTC | CASSPRALGQGVEQYF | TRBJ2-7 | TRBV7-6 | TRBD1 | NA
TGTGCCAGCAGCAAAGTGTTAGAGGGGAGGATAGCCAAAAACATTCAGTACTTC | CASSKVLEGRIAKNIQYF | TRBJ2-4 | TRBV21-1 | NA | NA
TGTGCCAGCAGCTTAGTCGGGACAGGCGAGCAGTACTTC | CASSLVGTGEQYF | TRBJ2-7 | TRBV5-4 | TRBD1 | NA
TGTGCCAGCAGTTACGCAGTGAACACTGAAGCTTTCTTT | CASSYAVNTEAFF | TRBJ1-1 | TRBV7-2 | NA | NA
TGTGCCAGCAGTTCCGGGACAGGTGTCCCTAATGAAAAACTGTTTTTT | CASSSGTGVPNEKLFF | TRBJ1-4 | TRBV6-6 | TRBD1 | NA
TGTGCCAGTAGCTCTGCAGGGGTAGTAGAAAAACTGTTTTTT | CASSSAGVVEKLFF | TRBJ1-4 | TRBV19 | NA | NA
TGCAGTGCTAGTGGAGGGGGCGTCGAGCAGTACTTC | CSASGGGVEQYF | TRBJ2-7 | TRBV20-1 | NA | NA
TGTGCCAGCACCCTACAGGGGGTTAACTATGGCTACACCTTC | CASTLQGVNYGYTF | TRBJ1-2 | TRBV6-5 | TRBD1 | NA
TGTGCCAGCAGTCTGGACAGGGGAGTAGATGGCTACACCTTC | CASSLDRGVDGYTF | TRBJ1-2 | TRBV6-5 | TRBD1 | NA
TGTGCTAGTGGTTTGGTACCGGCGGGGGGGCTTTTACTTGCAAAGACCCAGTACTTC | CASGLVPAGGLLLAKTQYF | TRBJ2-5 | TRBV12-5 | TRBD2 | NA
TGTGCCAGCACCCAGGGGGCGGGCGGCTATGGCTACACCTTC | CASTQGAGGYGYTF | TRBJ1-2 | TRBV6-5 | TRBD1 | few
TGCGCCAGCAGCCAAGATAGGAGGGGAACTAATGAAAAACTGTTTTTT | CASSQDRRGTNEKLFF | TRBJ1-4 | TRBV4-3 | NA | few
TGTGCCAGCAACGGACAGGGCACAGATACGCAGTATTTT | CASNGQGTDTQYF | TRBJ2-3 | TRBV9 | TRBD1 | NA
TGTGCCAGCAGCTTAGAAGCCGGGACAGGGGCCGGGAAGACCCAGTACTTC | CASSLEAGTGAGKTQYF | TRBJ2-5 | TRBV7-9 | TRBD1 | once
TGTGCCAGCAGCTCCGGAGGCAGGGGCAACAGAAACACCATATATTTT | CASSSGGRGNRNTIYF | TRBJ1-3 | TRBV7-2 | NA | NA
TGTGCCAGCAGCCCAAATTCGGCAGGAGGATCTGGAAACACCATATATTTT | CASSPNSAGGSGNTIYF | TRBJ1-3 | TRBV27 | NA | NA
TGTGCCAGCACCCCAGGTGGGAGTAGAACCTTGCTGTATTTT | CASTPGGSRTLLYF | TRBJ2-3 | TRBV2 | NA | few
TGTGCCAGCAGCTTAGTTTACGGTGCCGGGTACAATGAGCAGTTCTTC | CASSLVYGAGYNEQFF | TRBJ2-1 | TRBV11-2 | NA | NA
TGTGCCAGCGGCAGGGAAGTTCCTAATGAAAAACTGTTTTTT | CASGREVPNEKLFF | TRBJ1-4 | TRBV2 | NA | NA
TGTGCCAGCTCACCACCGACTAACACCGGGGAGCTGTTTTTT | CASSPPTNTGELFF | TRBJ2-2 | TRBV18 | NA | NA
TGTGCCAGTAGTATAGTGGGGCAGGGGAACACTGAAGCTTTCTTT | CASSIVGQGNTEAFF | TRBJ1-1 | TRBV19 | NA | few
TGTGCCAGCAGTCCAGGGGACAGAACAAACACTGAAGCTTTCTTT | CASSPGDRTNTEAFF | TRBJ1-1 | TRBV27 | TRBD1 | NA
TGTGCCTGGAGTGTACACCGGGGACTACGCTCACCCCTCCACTTT | CAWSVHRGLRSPLHF | TRBJ1-6 | TRBV30 | NA | few
TGCAGCGTTGAATCGGGGACAGGTGCCTATGGCTACACCTTC | CSVESGTGAYGYTF | TRBJ1-2 | TRBV29-1 | TRBD1 | NA
TGTGCCAGCAGCCTTGACAGGGCTGGAAACACCATATATTTT | CASSLDRAGNTIYF | TRBJ1-3 | TRBV11-1 | TRBD1 | few
TGTGCCACCAGCAGAGAATCCAGCGGGGGATACGAGCAGTACTTC | CATSRESSGGYEQYF | TRBJ2-7 | TRBV15 | TRBD2 | NA
TGCGCCAGCAGGCGGGGCCGCTCCTACAATGAGCAGTTCTTC | CASRRGRSYNEQFF | TRBJ2-1 | TRBV10-2 | NA | NA
TGCGCCAGCAGCTTGGGTGGGACATCGGCTGAAAAACTGTTTTTT | CASSLGGTSAEKLFF | TRBJ1-4 | TRBV5-1 | NA | NA
TGTGCCAGTAGTAACAGCAACTATGGCTACACCTTC | CASSNSNYGYTF | TRBJ1-2 | TRBV2 | NA | once
TGTGCCAGCAGTTCGGGACAGAACCCCTACGAGCAGTACTTC | CASSSGQNPYEQYF | TRBJ2-7 | TRBV28 | TRBD1 | few
TGTGCCAGCAGCTTGGGTACTAGACCAGAGACCCAGTACTTC | CASSLGTRPETQYF | TRBJ2-5 | TRBV5-6 | NA | NA
TGTGCCAGCTCACCATCGGACACCCATGAAAAACTGTTTTTT | CASSPSDTHEKLFF | TRBJ1-4 | TRBV18 | NA | NA
TGTGCCAGCAGAGGAGGAAGACAGGGCCAAGGGGGAGAGACCCAGTACTTC | CASRGGRQGQGGETQYF | TRBJ2-5 | TRBV27 | TRBD1 | NA
TGTGCCAGTCAAATTGGCTCGGGAAATTCACCCCTCCACTTT | CASQIGSGNSPLHF | TRBJ1-6 | TRBV19 | NA | NA
TGTGCCAGCAGCTCACCCGGGACAGGGGGATACGAGCAGTACTTC | CASSSPGTGGYEQYF | TRBJ2-7 | TRBV13 | TRBD1 | NA
TGTGCCAGCAGTTACATGACAGGGGGCTATTCACCCCTCCACTTT | CASSYMTGGYSPLHF | TRBJ1-6 | TRBV6-5 | TRBD1 | NA